The 4 T cell receptor beta chains below come from one sample, sequenced in a study of T cells expressing NK-cell markers. With the 5' RACE reads reprocessed, TCRdb shows one record per CDR3 protein and no DNA. This sample contains 400,000 or so distinct CDR3 sequences. The specimen sequenced was blood T cells: a sorted CD56 or NKG2C T cell subset, CD4+ or CD8+ T cells, or bulk PBMC T cells (not recorded which). The receptors here all came from a woman aged 45-59 years in good health.

This chain's CDR3 is CASSIKKFAGTSVSYEQYF. The chain employs TRBV12-3 or TRBV12-4 and TRBJ2-7; the D call from TCRdb, TRBD2, cannot be confirmed without DNA. This CDR3 has 19 amino acids.

The chain employs TRBV25-1 and TRBJ2-1. Germline V gene lookup returns CDR1 MGHDK and CDR2 SYGVNS. This CDR3 is built from 11 residues. The CDR3 spells CASSARFEQFF.

The chain couples TRBV10-3 to TRBJ2-6. The CDR3 has 16 residues. Germline V CDR1 and CDR2: ENHRY, SYGVKD. The CDR3 protein is CAISESGGGGANVLTF.

V is TRBV5-1 and J is TRBJ2-2; TCRdb's D call of TRBD1 is untestable without DNA. Germline loops: CDR1 SGHRS, CDR2 YFSETQ. This CDR3 is 16 amino acids long. CDR3 residues: CASSPAGETGTGELFF.